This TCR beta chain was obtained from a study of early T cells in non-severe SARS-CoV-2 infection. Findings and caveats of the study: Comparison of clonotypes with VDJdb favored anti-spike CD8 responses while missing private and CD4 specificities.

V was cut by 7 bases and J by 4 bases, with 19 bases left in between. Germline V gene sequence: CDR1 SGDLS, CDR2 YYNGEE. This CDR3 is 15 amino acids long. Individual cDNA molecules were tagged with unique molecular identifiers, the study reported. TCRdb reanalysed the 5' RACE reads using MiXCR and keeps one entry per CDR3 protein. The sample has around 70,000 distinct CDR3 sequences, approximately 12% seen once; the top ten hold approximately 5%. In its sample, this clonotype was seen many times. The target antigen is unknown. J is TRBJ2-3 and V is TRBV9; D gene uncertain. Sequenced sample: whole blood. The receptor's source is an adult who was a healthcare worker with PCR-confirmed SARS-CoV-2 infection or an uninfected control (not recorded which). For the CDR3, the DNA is TGTGCCAGCGGTAGGAGTCGGAGTTCGGCAGATACGCAGTATTTT. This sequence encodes CASGRSRSSADTQYF.